A selection of T cell receptor beta chains follows, all from one sample in a study of long-term antiretroviral therapy in people with HIV. The table came from immunoSEQ multiplex PCR; TCRdb's copy has only in-frame clones and leaves some out. The sample carries around 21,000 clones, 80% to 85% recorded once. The sample was unsorted PBMCs, taken 0.1 years before starting antiretroviral therapy. These receptors were obtained from a man aged 35-49 years with HIV. The CDR3 runs from the conserved cysteine through the conserved F or W. Not all rows give a size; the values are once, few, many and, for expanded clones, a class.

j_gene: TRBJ1-5
v_gene: TRBV7-2
abundance: NA
CDR3aa: CASSLDPGPGKGQPQHF

j_gene: TRBJ2-3
v_gene: TRBV5-1
abundance: once
CDR3aa: CASSETKDTQYF

j_gene: TRBJ2-2
v_gene: TRBV15
abundance: NA
CDR3aa: CATSRLPGQGFTGELFF

j_gene: TRBJ2-7
v_gene: TRBV7-9
abundance: NA
CDR3aa: CASSSTGDFFYEQYF

j_gene: TRBJ2-1
v_gene: TRBV4-3
abundance: NA
CDR3aa: CASSPRLASPLSSYNEQFF

j_gene: TRBJ2-7
v_gene: TRBV19
abundance: few
CDR3aa: CASSFRANSYEQYF

j_gene: TRBJ1-1
v_gene: TRBV29-1
abundance: NA
CDR3aa: CSVEADRGRRNTEAFF

j_gene: TRBJ2-4
v_gene: TRBV7-2
abundance: few
CDR3aa: CASSLASTAAKNIQYF

j_gene: TRBJ2-1
v_gene: TRBV6-5
abundance: NA
CDR3aa: CASTTGERGEQFF

j_gene: TRBJ2-1
v_gene: TRBV5-6
abundance: NA
CDR3aa: CASSWRLAGEKYNEQFF

j_gene: TRBJ2-1
v_gene: TRBV19
abundance: NA
CDR3aa: CASSWDSDPYNEQFF

j_gene: TRBJ2-4
v_gene: TRBV7-9
abundance: NA
CDR3aa: CASSFSGVLKNIQYF

j_gene: TRBJ2-1
v_gene: TRBV11-2
abundance: NA
CDR3aa: CASSAGTGGYEQFF

j_gene: TRBJ2-7
v_gene: TRBV10-2
abundance: NA
CDR3aa: CASSGQPWSSYEQYF

j_gene: TRBJ2-1
v_gene: TRBV4-1
abundance: NA
CDR3aa: CASSQAPGIFNEQFF

j_gene: TRBJ2-5
v_gene: TRBV10-3
abundance: few
CDR3aa: CAIGGGWETQYF

j_gene: TRBJ2-7
v_gene: TRBV6-5
abundance: NA
CDR3aa: CASRQGTGGYEQYF

j_gene: TRBJ2-1
v_gene: TRBV28
abundance: NA
CDR3aa: CASSPPSGRPGNEQFF

j_gene: TRBJ2-3
v_gene: TRBV7-2
abundance: NA
CDR3aa: CASSPGAARDTDTQYF

j_gene: TRBJ2-5
v_gene: TRBV4-2
abundance: NA
CDR3aa: CASSQQSGQETQYF

j_gene: TRBJ1-5
v_gene: TRBV7-9
abundance: medium-sized
CDR3aa: CASSFGTSIFPQHF

j_gene: TRBJ2-7
v_gene: TRBV5-6
abundance: NA
CDR3aa: CASSPGTLRTSIAYEQYF